Listed below are T cell receptor beta chains from one sample, sequenced in a study of cytomegalovirus exposure and HLA in healthy donors. Sequenced by immunoSEQ multiplex PCR; TCRdb stores in-frame clones only, minus some. This sample has some 200,000 clones, with roughly 80% found just once. Specimen: PBMCs. These receptors were collected from a man aged 50-60 years in good health and CMV-seronegative. CDR3s include the opening cysteine and the closing phenylalanine or tryptophan. The order of the fields is J gene, clone size, CDR3 length, V gene, D gene, CDR3 DNA, CDR3 protein. The D gene is left open where the match is weak. Clone size is not always given. Where it is, it says once, few, many or a class for expanded clones.

j_call: TRBJ2-5
clone_size: -
cdr3_length: 13
v_call: TRBV7-2
d_call: -
cdr3_nt: TGTGCCAGCAGCTTAGCGCACAAGGAGACCCAGTACTTC
cdr3_aa: CASSLAHKETQYF

j_call: TRBJ1-6
clone_size: -
cdr3_length: 14
v_call: TRBV27
d_call: -
cdr3_nt: TGTGCCAGCAGTACCAACGCGGGTAATTCACCCCTCCACTTT
cdr3_aa: CASSTNAGNSPLHF

j_call: TRBJ2-5
clone_size: -
cdr3_length: 13
v_call: TRBV6-6
d_call: -
cdr3_nt: TGTGCCAGCAGGTCCCTCTCTTCGGGGACCCAGTACTTC
cdr3_aa: CASRSLSSGTQYF

j_call: TRBJ2-1
clone_size: -
cdr3_length: 14
v_call: TRBV18
d_call: TRBD2
cdr3_nt: TGTGCCAGCTCATCGTACGGACTAGCGAATGAGCAGTTCTTC
cdr3_aa: CASSSYGLANEQFF

j_call: TRBJ2-1
clone_size: -
cdr3_length: 14
v_call: TRBV7-9
d_call: -
cdr3_nt: TGTGCCAGCAGCTTATTACTAGGCGGGGATGAGCAGTTCTTC
cdr3_aa: CASSLLLGGDEQFF

j_call: TRBJ1-5
clone_size: -
cdr3_length: 13
v_call: TRBV30
d_call: -
cdr3_nt: TGTGCCTGGACTCAGAATAGCAATCAGCCCCAGCATTTT
cdr3_aa: CAWTQNSNQPQHF

j_call: TRBJ2-2
clone_size: once
cdr3_length: 14
v_call: TRBV5-1
d_call: -
cdr3_nt: TGCGCCAGCAGCGACAGCCTTGGCACCGGGGAGCTGTTTTTT
cdr3_aa: CASSDSLGTGELFF

j_call: TRBJ1-2
clone_size: -
cdr3_length: 13
v_call: TRBV5-1
d_call: TRBD1
cdr3_nt: TGCGCCAGCAGCCCACAGGGGAACTATGGCTACACCTTC
cdr3_aa: CASSPQGNYGYTF

j_call: TRBJ2-1
clone_size: -
cdr3_length: 14
v_call: TRBV9
d_call: TRBD2
cdr3_nt: TGTGCCAGCAGCGTAGATCGGGGGGGCTGGGAGCAGTTCTTC
cdr3_aa: CASSVDRGGWEQFF

j_call: TRBJ1-1
clone_size: -
cdr3_length: 13
v_call: TRBV7-3
d_call: -
cdr3_nt: TGTACCAGCAGCTCCTTTAGGGGGACTGAAGCTTTCTTT
cdr3_aa: CTSSSFRGTEAFF

j_call: TRBJ1-6
clone_size: -
cdr3_length: 15
v_call: TRBV19
d_call: -
cdr3_nt: TGTGCCAGTAGTATAAAACCCCAGGGGAACTCACCCCTCCACTTT
cdr3_aa: CASSIKPQGNSPLHF

j_call: TRBJ2-5
clone_size: -
cdr3_length: 14
v_call: TRBV2
d_call: TRBD1
cdr3_nt: TGTGCCACGGGGACAGGGGGCAATAGGGGGACCCAGTACTTC
cdr3_aa: CATGTGGNRGTQYF

j_call: TRBJ1-2
clone_size: few
cdr3_length: 18
v_call: TRBV4-1
d_call: TRBD1
cdr3_nt: TGCGCCAGCAGTCCTCAACCCGGGACAGGGGAGGTCGGGGGTGGCTACACCTTC
cdr3_aa: CASSPQPGTGEVGGGYTF

j_call: TRBJ1-2
clone_size: few
cdr3_length: 14
v_call: TRBV5-1
d_call: TRBD1
cdr3_nt: TGCGCCAGCAGCCCGACAGGGGTGAACTATGGCTACACCTTC
cdr3_aa: CASSPTGVNYGYTF

j_call: TRBJ2-7
clone_size: -
cdr3_length: 13
v_call: TRBV7-2
d_call: -
cdr3_nt: TGTGCCAGCAGCTTACAACAAAGGGGCGAGCAGTACTTC
cdr3_aa: CASSLQQRGEQYF

j_call: TRBJ2-7
clone_size: -
cdr3_length: 17
v_call: TRBV18
d_call: -
cdr3_nt: TGTGCCAGCTCTCAAGCCCCACAGGGAACAGTGGTCTACGAGCAGTACTTC
cdr3_aa: CASSQAPQGTVVYEQYF